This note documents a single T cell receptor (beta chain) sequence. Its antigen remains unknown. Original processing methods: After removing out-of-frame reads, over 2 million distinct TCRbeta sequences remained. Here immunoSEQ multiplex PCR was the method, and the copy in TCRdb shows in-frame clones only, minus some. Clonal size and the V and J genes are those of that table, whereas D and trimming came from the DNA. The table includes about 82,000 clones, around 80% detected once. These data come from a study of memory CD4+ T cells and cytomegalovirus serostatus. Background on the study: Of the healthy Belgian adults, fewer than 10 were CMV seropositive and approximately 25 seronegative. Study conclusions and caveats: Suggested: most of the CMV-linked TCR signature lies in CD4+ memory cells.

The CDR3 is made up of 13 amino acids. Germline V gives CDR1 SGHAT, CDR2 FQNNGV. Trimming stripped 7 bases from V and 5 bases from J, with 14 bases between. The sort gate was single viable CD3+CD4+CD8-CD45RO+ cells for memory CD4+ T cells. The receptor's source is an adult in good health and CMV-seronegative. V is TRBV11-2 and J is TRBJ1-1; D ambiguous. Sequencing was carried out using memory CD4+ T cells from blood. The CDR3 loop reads CASTLWVGTEAFF. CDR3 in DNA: TGTGCCAGCACCCTGTGGGTGGGGACTGAAGCTTTCTTT.